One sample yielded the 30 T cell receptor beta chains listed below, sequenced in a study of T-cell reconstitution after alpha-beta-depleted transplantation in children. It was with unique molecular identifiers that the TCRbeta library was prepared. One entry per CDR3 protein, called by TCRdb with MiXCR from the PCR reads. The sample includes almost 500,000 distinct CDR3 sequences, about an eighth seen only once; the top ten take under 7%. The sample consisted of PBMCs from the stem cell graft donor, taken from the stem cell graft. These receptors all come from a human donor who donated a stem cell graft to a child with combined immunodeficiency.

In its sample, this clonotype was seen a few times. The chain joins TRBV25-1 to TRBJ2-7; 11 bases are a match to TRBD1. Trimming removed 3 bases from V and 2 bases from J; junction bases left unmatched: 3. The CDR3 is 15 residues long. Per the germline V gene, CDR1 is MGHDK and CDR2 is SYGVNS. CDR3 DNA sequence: TGTGCCAGCAGTGACCCGGACAGGGGGCCCTACGAGCAGTACTTC. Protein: CASSDPDRGPYEQYF.

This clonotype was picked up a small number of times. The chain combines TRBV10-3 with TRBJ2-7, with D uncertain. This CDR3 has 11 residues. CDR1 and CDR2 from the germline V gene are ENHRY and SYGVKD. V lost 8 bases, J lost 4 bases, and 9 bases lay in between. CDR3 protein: CAIGPSYEQYF. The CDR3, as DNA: TGTGCCATCGGCCCGTCTTACGAGCAGTACTTC.

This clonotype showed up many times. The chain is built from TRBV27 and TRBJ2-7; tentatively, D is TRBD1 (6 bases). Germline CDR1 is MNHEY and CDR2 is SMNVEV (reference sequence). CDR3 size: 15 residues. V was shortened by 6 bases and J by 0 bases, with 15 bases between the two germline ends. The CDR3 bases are TGTGCCAGCAGCCTTTTGGACAGCTACTCCTACGAGCAGTACTTC. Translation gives CASSLLDSYSYEQYF.

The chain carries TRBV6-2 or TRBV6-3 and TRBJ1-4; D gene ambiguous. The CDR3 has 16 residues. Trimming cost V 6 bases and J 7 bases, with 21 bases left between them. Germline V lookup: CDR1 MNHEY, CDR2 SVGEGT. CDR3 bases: TGTGCCAGCAGCTCCCGGACGGGTGCTTCAACTGAAAAACTGTTTTTT. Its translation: CASSSRTGASTEKLFF.

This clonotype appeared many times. CDR3 residues: CASRRASGRQTGTYEQYF. CDR3 bases: TGTGCCAGCAGAAGGGCTAGCGGGAGGCAGACTGGTACCTACGAGCAGTACTTC. The chain carries TRBV6-2 or TRBV6-3 and TRBJ2-7, with TRBD2 identical over 11 bases. This CDR3 is built from 18 residues. After removal of 6 bases from V and 2 bases from J, the junction contained 15 bases not matched to a gene. Germline lookup yields CDR1 MNHEY and CDR2 SVGEGT.

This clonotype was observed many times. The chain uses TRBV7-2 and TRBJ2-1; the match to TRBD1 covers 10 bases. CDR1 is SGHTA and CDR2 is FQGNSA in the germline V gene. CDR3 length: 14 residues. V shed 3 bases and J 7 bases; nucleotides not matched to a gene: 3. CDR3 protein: CASSFDRGLNEQFF. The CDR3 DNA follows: TGTGCCAGCAGCTTTGACAGGGGGCTTAATGAGCAGTTCTTC.

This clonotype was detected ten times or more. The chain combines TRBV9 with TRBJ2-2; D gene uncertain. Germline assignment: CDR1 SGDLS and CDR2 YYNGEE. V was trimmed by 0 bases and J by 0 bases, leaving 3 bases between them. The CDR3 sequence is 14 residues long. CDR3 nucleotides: TGTGCCAGCAGCGTAGGAGCGAACACCGGGGAGCTGTTTTTT. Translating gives CASSVGANTGELFF.

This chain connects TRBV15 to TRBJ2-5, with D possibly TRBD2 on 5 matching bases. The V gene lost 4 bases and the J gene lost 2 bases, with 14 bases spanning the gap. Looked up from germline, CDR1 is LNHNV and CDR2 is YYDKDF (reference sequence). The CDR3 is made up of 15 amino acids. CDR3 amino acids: CATSTIGLKQETQYF. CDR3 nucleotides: TGTGCCACCAGCACAATAGGACTGAAACAAGAGACCCAGTACTTC.

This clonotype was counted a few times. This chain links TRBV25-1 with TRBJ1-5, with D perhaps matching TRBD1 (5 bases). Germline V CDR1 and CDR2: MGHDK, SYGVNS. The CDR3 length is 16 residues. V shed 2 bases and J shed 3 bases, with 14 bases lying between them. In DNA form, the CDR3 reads TGTGCCAGCAGTGAAGGGACCGGCCCCATCAATCAGCCCCAGCATTTT. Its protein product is CASSEGTGPINQPQHF.

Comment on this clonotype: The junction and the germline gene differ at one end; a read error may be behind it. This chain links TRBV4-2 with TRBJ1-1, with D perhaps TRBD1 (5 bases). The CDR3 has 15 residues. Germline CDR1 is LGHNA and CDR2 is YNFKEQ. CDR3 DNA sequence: TGTGCCATCAGCCCTAGGGACCTCGGAGGGACTGAAGCTTTCTTT. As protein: CAISPRDLGGTEAFF.

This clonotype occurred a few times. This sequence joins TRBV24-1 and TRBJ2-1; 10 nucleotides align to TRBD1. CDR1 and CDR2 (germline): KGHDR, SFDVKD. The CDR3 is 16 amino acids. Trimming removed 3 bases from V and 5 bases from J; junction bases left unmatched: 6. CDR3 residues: CATSDRTGGRNNEQFF. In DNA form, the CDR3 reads TGTGCCACCAGTGATCGGACAGGGGGAAGGAACAATGAGCAGTTCTTC.

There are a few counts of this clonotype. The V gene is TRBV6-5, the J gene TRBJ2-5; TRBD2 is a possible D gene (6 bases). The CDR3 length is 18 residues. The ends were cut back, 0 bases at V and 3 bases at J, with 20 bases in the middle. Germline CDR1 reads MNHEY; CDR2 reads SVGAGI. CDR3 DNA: TGTGCCAGCAGTTACTCGATGGGAGCGGGCGGGGCCAAAGAGACCCAGTACTTC. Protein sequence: CASSYSMGAGGAKETQYF.

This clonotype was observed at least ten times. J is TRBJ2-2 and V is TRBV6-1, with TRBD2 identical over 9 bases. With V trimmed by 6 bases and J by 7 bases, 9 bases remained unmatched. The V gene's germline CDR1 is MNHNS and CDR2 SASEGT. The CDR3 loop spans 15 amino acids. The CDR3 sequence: CASSNSGSYGGELFF. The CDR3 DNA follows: TGTGCCAGCAGCAATAGCGGGAGCTATGGCGGGGAGCTGTTTTTT.

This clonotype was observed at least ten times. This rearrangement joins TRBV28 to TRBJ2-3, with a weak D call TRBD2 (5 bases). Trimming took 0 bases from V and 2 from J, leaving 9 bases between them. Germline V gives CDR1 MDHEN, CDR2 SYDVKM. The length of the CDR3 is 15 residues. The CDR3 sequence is CASSLWRTHTDTQYF. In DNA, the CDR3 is TGTGCCAGCAGTTTATGGAGGACTCACACAGATACGCAGTATTTT.

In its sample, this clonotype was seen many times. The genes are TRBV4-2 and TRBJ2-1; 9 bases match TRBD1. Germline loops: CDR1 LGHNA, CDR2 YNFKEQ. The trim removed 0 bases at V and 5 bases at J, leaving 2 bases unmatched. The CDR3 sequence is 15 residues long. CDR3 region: CASSQEGQGDNEQFF. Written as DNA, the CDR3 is TGTGCCAGCAGCCAAGAGGGACAGGGAGACAATGAGCAGTTCTTC.

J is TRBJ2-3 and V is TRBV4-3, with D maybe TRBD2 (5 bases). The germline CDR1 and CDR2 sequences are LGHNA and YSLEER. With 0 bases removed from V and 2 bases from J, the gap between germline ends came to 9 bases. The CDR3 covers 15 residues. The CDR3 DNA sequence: TGCGCCAGCAGCCAAGATCTACTAGACACAGATACGCAGTATTTT. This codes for CASSQDLLDTDTQYF.

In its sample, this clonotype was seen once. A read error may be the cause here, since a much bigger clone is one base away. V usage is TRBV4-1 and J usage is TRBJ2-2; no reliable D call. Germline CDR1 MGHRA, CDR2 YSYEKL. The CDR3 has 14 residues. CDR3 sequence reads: CAISQHKNTGELFF. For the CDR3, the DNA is TGCGCCATCAGCCAACACAAGAACACCGGGGAGCTGTTTTTT.

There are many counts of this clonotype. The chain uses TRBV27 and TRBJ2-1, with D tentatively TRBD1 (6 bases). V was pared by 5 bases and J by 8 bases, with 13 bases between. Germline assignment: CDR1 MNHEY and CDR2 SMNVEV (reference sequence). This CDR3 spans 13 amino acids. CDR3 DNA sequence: TGTGCCAGCAGTCACCTTGGACAGTATGAGCAGTTCTTC. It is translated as CASSHLGQYEQFF.

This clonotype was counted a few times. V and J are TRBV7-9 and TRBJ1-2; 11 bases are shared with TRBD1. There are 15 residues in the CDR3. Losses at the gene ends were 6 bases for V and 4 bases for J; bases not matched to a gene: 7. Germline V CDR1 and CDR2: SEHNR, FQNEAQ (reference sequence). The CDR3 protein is CASRPDRGLSYGYTF. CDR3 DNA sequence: TGTGCCAGCAGACCGGACAGGGGGCTGAGCTATGGCTACACCTTC.

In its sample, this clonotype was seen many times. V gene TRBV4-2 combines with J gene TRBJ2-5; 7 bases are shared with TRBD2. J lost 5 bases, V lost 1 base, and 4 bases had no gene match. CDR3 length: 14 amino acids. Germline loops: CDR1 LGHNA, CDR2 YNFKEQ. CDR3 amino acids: CASSQAGGAETQYF. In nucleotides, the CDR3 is TGTGCCAGCAGCCAAGCGGGGGGTGCTGAGACCCAGTACTTC.

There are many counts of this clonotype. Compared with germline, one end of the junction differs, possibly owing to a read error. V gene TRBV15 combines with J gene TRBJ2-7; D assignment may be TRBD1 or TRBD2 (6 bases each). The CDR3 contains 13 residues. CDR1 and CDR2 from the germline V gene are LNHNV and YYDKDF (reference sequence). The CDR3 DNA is TGTGCCACCAGCGGAGAACAGGGAGGCGAGCAGTACTTC. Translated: CATSGEQGGEQYF. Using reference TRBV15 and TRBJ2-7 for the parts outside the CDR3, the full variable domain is DAMVIQNPRYQVTQFGKPVTLSCSQTLNHNVMYWYQQKSSQAPKLLFHYYDKDFNNEADTPDNFQSRRPNTSFCFLDIRSPGLGDTAMYLCATSGEQGGEQYFGPGTRLTVT.

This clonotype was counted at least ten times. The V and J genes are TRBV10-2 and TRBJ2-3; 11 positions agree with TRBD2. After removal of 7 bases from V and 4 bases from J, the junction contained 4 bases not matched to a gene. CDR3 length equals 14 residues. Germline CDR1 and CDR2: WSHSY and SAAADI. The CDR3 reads CASKGLAGPDTQYF. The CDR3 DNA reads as TGCGCCAGCAAAGGACTAGCGGGCCCAGATACGCAGTATTTT.

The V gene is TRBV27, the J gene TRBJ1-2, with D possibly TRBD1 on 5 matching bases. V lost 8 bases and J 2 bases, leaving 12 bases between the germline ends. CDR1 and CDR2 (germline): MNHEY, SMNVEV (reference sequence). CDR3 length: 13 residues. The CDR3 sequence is CASGPGDNYGYTF. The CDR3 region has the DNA TGTGCCAGCGGCCCCGGGGACAACTATGGCTACACCTTC.

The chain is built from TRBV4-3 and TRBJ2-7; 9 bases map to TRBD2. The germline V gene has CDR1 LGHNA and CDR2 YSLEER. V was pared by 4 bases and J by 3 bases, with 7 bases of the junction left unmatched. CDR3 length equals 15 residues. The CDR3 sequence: CASSPVAGANYEQYF. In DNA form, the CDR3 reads TGCGCCAGCAGCCCCGTAGCGGGGGCCAACTACGAGCAGTACTTC.

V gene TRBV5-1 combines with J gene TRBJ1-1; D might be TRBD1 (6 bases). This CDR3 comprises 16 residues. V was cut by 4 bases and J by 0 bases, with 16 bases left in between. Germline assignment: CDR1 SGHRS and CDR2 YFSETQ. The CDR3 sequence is CASSQDRWSMNTEAFF. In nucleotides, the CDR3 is TGCGCCAGCAGCCAGGACAGATGGAGCATGAACACTGAAGCTTTCTTT.

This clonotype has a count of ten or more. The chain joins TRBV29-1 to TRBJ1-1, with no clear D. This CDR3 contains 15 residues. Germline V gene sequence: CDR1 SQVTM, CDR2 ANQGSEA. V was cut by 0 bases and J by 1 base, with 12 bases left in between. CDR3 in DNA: TGCAGCGTTGAAGATCTTTCCTGGAGGAACACTGAAGCTTTCTTT. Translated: CSVEDLSWRNTEAFF.

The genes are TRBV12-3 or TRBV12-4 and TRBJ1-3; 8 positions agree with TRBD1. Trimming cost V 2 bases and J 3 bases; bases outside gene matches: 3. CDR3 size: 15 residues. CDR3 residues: CASSLSDRGGNTIYF. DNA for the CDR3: TGTGCCAGCAGTTTATCCGACAGGGGTGGAAACACCATATATTTT.

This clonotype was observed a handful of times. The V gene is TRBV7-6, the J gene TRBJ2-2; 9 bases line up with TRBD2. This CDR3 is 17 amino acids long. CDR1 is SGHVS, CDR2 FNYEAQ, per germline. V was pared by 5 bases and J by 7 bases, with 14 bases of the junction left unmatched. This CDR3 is CASSPRTSAIPVGELFF. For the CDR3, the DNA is TGTGCCAGCAGCCCCCGGACTAGCGCCATCCCGGTCGGGGAGCTGTTTTTT. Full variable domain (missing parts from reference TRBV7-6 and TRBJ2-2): GAGVSQSPRYKVTKRGQDVALRCDPISGHVSLYWYRQALGQGPEFLTYFNYEAQQDKSGLPNDRFSAERPEGSISTLTIQRTEQRDSAMYRCASSPRTSAIPVGELFFGEGSRLTVL.

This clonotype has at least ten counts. CDR3 protein: CASSLLRGDTQYF. CDR3 coding DNA: TGTGCCAGCAGCCTATTGAGGGGAGATACGCAGTATTTT. The gene calls are TRBV7-3 and TRBJ2-3; either TRBD1 or TRBD2 may supply D (5 bases each). The CDR3 extends over 13 amino acids. The ends were cut back, 5 bases at V and 5 bases at J, with 11 bases in the middle. Germline V lookup: CDR1 SGHTA, CDR2 FQGTGA.

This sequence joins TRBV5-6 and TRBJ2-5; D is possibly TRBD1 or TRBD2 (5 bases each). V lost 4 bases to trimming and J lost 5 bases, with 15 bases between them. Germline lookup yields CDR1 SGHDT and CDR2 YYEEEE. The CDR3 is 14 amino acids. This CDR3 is CASSTTGALETQYF. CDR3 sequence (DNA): TGTGCCAGCAGCACCACCGGGGCCTTGGAGACCCAGTACTTC.